The rows below give T cell receptor beta chains drawn from one sample of a study of cytomegalovirus exposure and HLA in healthy donors. TCRdb's copy holds only in-frame clones and misses some; the assay was immunoSEQ multiplex PCR. The repertoire holds roughly 300,000 clones, 75% to 90% seen once, with about 0.8% in the top ten. Material: PBMCs. The source of these receptors is a young woman in good health and CMV-seronegative. CDR3s include the opening cysteine and the closing phenylalanine or tryptophan. The order of the fields is J gene, V gene, D gene, clone size, CDR3 protein, CDR3 DNA. D genes are given only for firm matches. A row's size may be missing; if present it is once, few, many or a size class.

TRBJ2-1	TRBV5-6	-	-	CASSNPGGAVYNEQFF	TGTGCCAGCAGCAACCCCGGCGGGGCAGTTTACAATGAGCAGTTCTTC
TRBJ1-4	TRBV2	-	-	CASSGDRNEKLFF	TGTGCCAGCAGTGGTGACAGGAATGAAAAACTGTTTTTT
TRBJ2-2	TRBV4-1	-	-	CASSQAEAGRELFF	TGCGCCAGCAGCCAAGCTGAGGCGGGCAGGGAGCTGTTTTTT
TRBJ2-2	TRBV9	-	-	CASSVGENTGELFF	TGTGCCAGCAGCGTAGGAGAAAACACCGGGGAGCTGTTTTTT
TRBJ1-4	TRBV27	-	-	CASSPLEETNEKLFF	TGTGCCAGCAGCCCCCTCGAGGAAACTAATGAAAAACTGTTTTTT
TRBJ1-1	TRBV5-1	-	-	CASSLGTVNTEAFF	TGCGCCAGCAGCTTGGGGACAGTAAACACTGAAGCTTTCTTT
TRBJ2-7	TRBV28	TRBD1	-	CASTGQGGNEQYF	TGTGCCAGCACCGGACAGGGCGGCAACGAGCAGTACTTC
TRBJ1-1	TRBV29-1	-	-	CSVFIAGPEAFF	TGCAGCGTTTTTATCGCGGGGCCTGAAGCTTTCTTT
TRBJ1-1	TRBV5-6	TRBD1	-	CASSPRQGTMNTEAFF	TGTGCCAGCAGCCCAAGACAGGGGACAATGAACACTGAAGCTTTCTTT
TRBJ2-7	TRBV7-8	TRBD2	-	CASSLGLATFEQYF	TGTGCCAGCAGCTTGGGACTAGCGACCTTCGAGCAGTACTTC
TRBJ2-1	TRBV28	TRBD2	-	CASSKGGTSGVNEQFF	TGTGCCAGCAGCAAAGGGGGGACTAGCGGCGTCAATGAGCAGTTCTTC
TRBJ2-3	TRBV28	-	-	CASSFATLAYVTDTQYF	TGTGCCAGCAGTTTTGCGACTCTAGCGTACGTTACAGATACGCAGTATTTT
TRBJ2-1	TRBV5-1	TRBD2	few	CASSLVAGVNEQFF	TGCGCCAGCAGCTTAGTAGCGGGAGTTAATGAGCAGTTCTTC
TRBJ2-7	TRBV27	-	-	CASSLDSSWYEQYF	TGTGCCAGCAGTTTAGACAGTAGCTGGTACGAGCAGTACTTC
TRBJ1-3	TRBV9	-	-	CASSPVAASGNTIYF	TGTGCCAGCAGCCCCGTTGCGGCGTCGGGAAACACCATATATTTT
TRBJ2-1	TRBV9	TRBD2	-	CASSPRDLRGSEQFF	TGTGCCAGCAGCCCCCGGGACTTGCGGGGGAGTGAGCAGTTCTTC
TRBJ2-7	TRBV2	-	-	CASTAQAALFAEQYF	TGTGCCAGCACTGCCCAAGCGGCTCTTTTCGCCGAGCAGTACTTC
TRBJ2-7	TRBV29-1	TRBD2	-	CSVDASGSDEQYF	TGCAGCGTTGATGCTAGCGGGAGTGACGAGCAGTACTTC
TRBJ1-2	TRBV9	-	-	CASSVEQPYGYTF	TGTGCCAGCAGCGTCGAACAGCCCTATGGCTACACCTTC
TRBJ1-4	TRBV18	TRBD1	-	CASSPGQGVEKLFF	TGTGCCAGCTCACCCGGACAGGGGGTTGAAAAACTGTTTTTT
TRBJ2-7	TRBV28	-	-	CASSFSSYEQYF	TGTGCCAGCAGTTTCTCTTCCTACGAGCAGTACTTC
TRBJ2-5	TRBV20-1	-	-	CSALERETQYF	TGCAGTGCTCTAGAGCGGGAGACCCAGTACTTC
TRBJ2-1	TRBV29-1	TRBD2	-	CSVQVPRGSSYNEQFF	TGCAGCGTTCAGGTCCCCCGCGGGAGCTCCTACAATGAGCAGTTCTTC
TRBJ1-4	TRBV30	TRBD1	-	CAWTVGGQEFRNEKLFF	TGTGCCTGGACTGTAGGGGGACAGGAATTTAGGAATGAAAAACTGTTTTTT
TRBJ2-7	TRBV4-3	-	-	CASSQELGELDEQYF	TGCGCCAGCAGCCAAGAACTGGGAGAACTCGACGAGCAGTACTTC
TRBJ2-6	TRBV4-1	TRBD2	-	CASSSRGRESGANVLTF	TGCGCCAGCAGCTCCCGGGGGAGGGAATCTGGGGCCAACGTCCTGACTTTC
TRBJ2-1	TRBV14	-	-	CASSLLYTGEQFF	TGTGCCAGCAGCCTACTTTACACGGGTGAGCAGTTCTTC
TRBJ2-7	TRBV5-6	-	few	CASSLGRSLYEQYF	TGTGCCAGCAGCTTGGGCAGGTCTCTCTACGAGCAGTACTTC
TRBJ1-1	TRBV15	-	-	CATSRDHGGEGFF	TGTGCCACCAGCAGAGATCATGGCGGGGAAGGGTTCTTT
TRBJ2-2	TRBV4-3	-	-	CASSQVVGPGELFF	TGCGCCAGCAGCCAAGTCGTGGGCCCAGGGGAGCTGTTTTTT
TRBJ1-2	TRBV19	-	-	CASTRGANYGYTF	TGTGCCAGTACTCGGGGTGCTAACTATGGCTACACCTTC
TRBJ2-3	TRBV28	TRBD2	-	CASRLAGSLGDTQYF	TGTGCCAGCAGGTTAGCGGGGTCACTAGGAGATACGCAGTATTTT
TRBJ2-7	TRBV9	-	-	CASSEGHLISYEQYF	TGTGCCAGCAGCGAGGGACACCTGATCTCCTACGAGCAGTACTTC
TRBJ1-5	TRBV6-6	TRBD1	-	CASSKQGVLGQPQHF	TGTGCCAGCAGTAAACAGGGGGTTTTGGGCCAGCCCCAGCATTTT
TRBJ2-1	TRBV29-1	TRBD1	-	CSGSTGGDSYNEQFF	TGCAGCGGATCGACAGGGGGGGACTCCTACAATGAGCAGTTCTTC
TRBJ2-7	TRBV11-3	-	-	CASSLEPNSYEQYF	TGTGCCAGCAGCTTAGAACCTAACTCCTACGAGCAGTACTTC
TRBJ2-1	TRBV6-6	-	-	CASSSQYNEQFF	TGTGCCAGCAGTTCCCAGTACAATGAGCAGTTCTTC
TRBJ2-7	TRBV5-6	TRBD1	-	CASSLEGQGYEQYF	TGTGCCAGCAGCTTGGAGGGACAGGGTTACGAGCAGTACTTC
TRBJ2-2	TRBV2	-	-	CASSDWPGETGELFF	TGTGCCAGCAGTGATTGGCCAGGGGAGACCGGGGAGCTGTTTTTT
TRBJ2-1	TRBV6-4	TRBD2	-	CASSEGTSGYNEQFF	TGTGCCAGCAGTGAGGGGACTAGCGGCTACAATGAGCAGTTCTTC
TRBJ2-7	TRBV18	-	-	CASSIPGSYEQYF	TGTGCCAGCTCGATCCCGGGATCCTACGAGCAGTACTTC
TRBJ2-7	TRBV11-3	-	-	CGRTGFEQYF	TGTGGGAGAACCGGATTCGAGCAGTACTTC
TRBJ2-3	TRBV20-1	-	-	CSARLTDTQYF	TGCAGTGCTAGACTAACAGATACGCAGTATTTT
TRBJ2-2	TRBV30	-	medium-sized	CAWSVKAENTGELFF	TGTGCCTGGAGTGTAAAAGCGGAGAACACCGGGGAGCTGTTTTTT
TRBJ1-2	TRBV2	-	-	CASRGEGVSGYTF	TGTGCCAGCAGGGGCGAGGGGGTGTCTGGCTACACCTTC
TRBJ2-7	TRBV29-1	TRBD2	-	CSVVLAVQPYEQYF	TGCAGCGTTGTTCTAGCGGTTCAACCCTACGAGCAGTACTTC
TRBJ2-3	TRBV5-1	TRBD2	once	CASSWTPGGYTDTQYF	TGCGCCAGCAGCTGGACACCGGGAGGTTACACAGATACGCAGTATTTT